This T cell receptor (beta chain) was sequenced for a study of cytomegalovirus exposure and HLA in healthy donors. A multiplex PCR was run with 60 Vbeta primers and 13 Jbeta primers. Sequenced by immunoSEQ multiplex PCR; TCRdb stores in-frame clones only, minus some. Seen here are more than 85,000 clones, roughly three quarters observed once, and the top ten hold around 7.7%. Whole-study findings and limits: Further analysis was carried out later, and it showed several of the most significant clusters appearing linked to common viral pathogens.

The length of the CDR3 is 15 residues. Looked up from germline, CDR1 is ENHRY and CDR2 is SYGVKD. V dropped 3 bases and J dropped 1 base, with 13 bases sitting between them. As concerns this clone: No antigen is known for it.

The receptor comes from a woman between 50 and 59 years old in good health and CMV-seropositive. This chain joins TRBV10-3 and TRBJ2-7; no definite D call. Specimen: PBMCs. The chain's CDR3 is CAISEVIPGSYEQYF. The CDR3 nucleotides read TGTGCCATCAGTGAAGTGATACCCGGTTCCTACGAGCAGTACTTC.